The clone carrying this T cell receptor (beta chain) was seen a few times. This entry belongs to a study of blood T cell repertoires in COVID-19. J was trimmed by 2 bases and V by 0 bases; bases with no gene match: 8. Per the germline V gene, CDR1 is MNHEY and CDR2 is SVGEGT. This CDR3 has 17 amino acids. Libraries were prepared by immunoSEQ multiplex PCR; TCRdb keeps only in-frame clonotypes and omits some of them. The sample includes about 150,000 clones, around 89% of them seen just once. This sequence was found in a man aged 55-75 years with active or convalescent COVID-19. The sequenced sample consisted of peripheral blood. The V call is TRBV6-2 or TRBV6-3, the J call TRBJ2-3; 7 bases are a match to TRBD1. This CDR3 reads CASSYSSDRILTDTQYF. The DNA of the CDR3 is TGTGCCAGCAGTTACTCGTCGGACAGGATACTCACAGATACGCAGTATTTT.